Listed below are T cell receptor beta chains from one sample, sequenced in a study of B cell selection in AIRE deficiency. The assay was immunoSEQ multiplex PCR, and TCRdb's table has in-frame clones only and misses some. The table records approximately 24,000 clones, 95% to 96% of them present only once. Specimen: CD4+CD127+ conventional T cells sorted from PBMCs. The receptors come from a human donor in good health. Each CDR3 is given with its conserved first and last residue. The D gene is left open where the match is weak.

CASSLGREEDIQYF . TRBJ2-4 TRBV5-1
CASTGQGDGNTIYF TRBD1 TRBJ1-3 TRBV19
CASSPSIAEKLFF . TRBJ1-4 TRBV9
CASSLTLAGERRFQETQYF TRBD2 TRBJ2-5 TRBV27
CASSVGQLNQETQYF TRBD1 TRBJ2-5 TRBV5-1
CASSPAVYEQYF . TRBJ2-7 TRBV18
CASTHRDRPLFGYTF TRBD1 TRBJ1-2 TRBV19
CAWSINSPLHF . TRBJ1-6 TRBV30
CASSPPGKSSYEQYF . TRBJ2-7 TRBV5-6
CASSPPPAGLINEQFF . TRBJ2-1 TRBV6-6